These T cell receptor beta chains were read from a single sample in a study of T cell repertoires in cytomegalovirus infection. Each CDR3 protein is one row after TCRdb ran MiXCR on the reads. The sample has about half a million distinct CDR3 sequences; 42% are singletons. The antigens for these receptors are not known. This specimen was cultured PBMCs, taken from culture after CMV antigen stimulation. The receptor source for this set is a human donor in good health (CMV status not recorded). Some clones in this sample may be carry-over from other donors' samples. Both conserved end residues are part of each CDR3. D genes are given only for firm matches. Clone size appears in some rows only: once, few, many, or a class for an expanded clone.

size	V	J	D	CDR3	DNA
many	TRBV7-2	TRBJ2-7	TRBD2	CASSLAPTSGIHEQYF	TGTGCCAGCAGCTTAGCCCCGACTAGCGGGATCCACGAGCAGTACTTC
NA	TRBV6-1	TRBJ1-4	NA	CASSEGFLTNEKLFF	TGTGCCAGCAGTGAGGGGTTTCTAACTAATGAAAAACTGTTTTTT
NA	TRBV20-1	TRBJ2-7	NA	CSARDLSSYEQYF	TGCAGTGCTAGAGACCTTTCCTCCTACGAGCAGTACTTC
NA	TRBV6-1	TRBJ1-6	NA	CASSEIPGSSYNSPLHF	TGTGCCAGCAGTGAAATTCCGGGAAGCTCCTATAATTCACCCCTCCACTTT
few	TRBV6-1	TRBJ1-5	NA	CASNPTDLYSNQPQHF	TGTGCCAGCAACCCGACGGACCTATATAGCAATCAGCCCCAGCATTTT
many	TRBV7-2	TRBJ2-1	NA	CASSYGGEQFF	TGTGCCAGCAGCTACGGGGGTGAGCAGTTCTTC
few	TRBV7-2	TRBJ2-7	TRBD1	CASSKQTGGGYEQYF	TGTGCCAGCAGCAAGCAGACAGGGGGCGGGTACGAGCAGTACTTC
NA	TRBV7-2	TRBJ2-2	TRBD2	CASSLGLAWGGELFF	TGTGCCAGCAGCCTAGGACTAGCCTGGGGCGGGGAGCTGTTTTTT
NA	TRBV6-2/TRBV6-3	TRBJ2-2	NA	CASSSPRGSENTGELFF	TGTGCCAGCAGTTCCCCTAGGGGGTCAGAAAACACCGGGGAGCTGTTTTTT
few	TRBV5-4	TRBJ2-1	TRBD2	CASSPATAGGPSREQFF	TGTGCCAGCAGCCCGGCCACGGCGGGAGGGCCCTCCCGGGAGCAGTTCTTC
NA	TRBV7-2	TRBJ2-1	TRBD2	CASRAGGILNEQFF	TGTGCCAGCAGAGCGGGAGGAATATTAAATGAGCAGTTCTTC
few	TRBV18	TRBJ1-5	NA	CASSPSGDYNQPQHF	TGTGCCAGCTCACCGTCCGGGGACTACAATCAGCCCCAGCATTTT
NA	TRBV6-2/TRBV6-3	TRBJ1-1	NA	CASSSPGRGATEAFF	TGTGCCAGCAGTTCCCCCGGCAGGGGTGCGACTGAAGCTTTCTTT
NA	TRBV5-4	TRBJ2-3	NA	CASSLGGPRVADTQYF	TGTGCCAGCAGCTTGGGCGGGCCCAGAGTCGCAGATACGCAGTATTTT
few	TRBV7-2	TRBJ2-3	NA	CASSYDGSRTDTQYF	TGTGCCAGCAGCTACGACGGGAGCCGCACAGATACGCAGTATTTT
many	TRBV11-2	TRBJ2-7	NA	CASSLNTYVGEQYF	TGTGCCAGCAGCTTAAACACTTATGTCGGCGAGCAGTACTTC
NA	TRBV20-1	TRBJ2-1	NA	CSASLSDEQFF	TGCAGTGCTAGCCTCTCGGATGAGCAGTTCTTC
NA	TRBV3-1	TRBJ2-5	NA	CASSQRTIQETQYF	TGTGCCAGCAGCCAACGGACTATTCAAGAGACCCAGTACTTC
once	TRBV5-5	TRBJ1-1	NA	CASSGLTGMNTEAFF	TGTGCCAGCAGCGGACTGACAGGAATGAACACTGAAGCTTTCTTT
NA	TRBV27	TRBJ1-5	NA	CASSPLPGQSNQPQHF	TGTGCCAGCAGTCCGCTGCCTGGGCAGAGCAATCAGCCCCAGCATTTT
NA	TRBV7-2	TRBJ1-5	NA	CASSFTAGPTNQPQHF	TGTGCCAGCAGCTTTACTGCAGGCCCCACCAATCAGCCCCAGCATTTT
NA	TRBV12-3/TRBV12-4	TRBJ2-5	TRBD2	CASSLIGLAGVRQETQYF	TGTGCCAGCAGTTTAATAGGACTAGCGGGAGTTCGGCAAGAGACCCAGTACTTC
NA	TRBV12-3/TRBV12-4	TRBJ1-5	NA	CASSFSPTEANQPQHF	TGTGCCAGCAGTTTTAGTCCGACTGAGGCCAATCAGCCCCAGCATTTT
NA	TRBV7-2	TRBJ2-5	NA	CASSLATAMTYFNNQETQYF	TGTGCCAGCAGCTTAGCCACAGCAATGACATACTTCAACAACCAAGAGACCCAGTACTTC
few	TRBV5-1	TRBJ2-3	TRBD1	CASSFPGTGTTDTQYF	TGCGCCAGCAGCTTCCCCGGGACAGGGACAACAGATACGCAGTATTTT
NA	TRBV18	TRBJ2-1	NA	CASSPRGFEQFF	TGTGCCAGCTCACCACGGGGGTTTGAGCAGTTCTTC
NA	TRBV4-1	TRBJ2-7	NA	CASSLLLGGIRLGPSYEQYF	TGCGCCAGCAGCCTCCTATTAGGGGGGATCCGACTAGGACCCTCCTACGAGCAGTACTTC
NA	TRBV6-6	TRBJ2-2	TRBD2	CASSYGVNRRENHTGELFF	TGTGCCAGCAGTTACGGCGTTAATCGGCGGGAGAACCACACCGGGGAGCTGTTTTTT
few	TRBV7-2	TRBJ2-7	NA	CASSLDGTHFAYEQYF	TGTGCCAGCAGCTTAGATGGGACCCATTTCGCCTACGAGCAGTACTTC
NA	TRBV3-1	TRBJ2-2	NA	CASSQTAGHINTGELFF	TGTGCCAGCAGCCAAACTGCGGGACACATAAACACCGGGGAGCTGTTTTTT